This TCR beta chain was observed in a study of T cells in Graves' hyperthyroidism and ophthalmopathy. Study details: Before treatment of any kind, peripheral blood was taken at initial diagnosis. Study results and caveats: For ophthalmopathy, model prediction preceded onset by a median roughly 5.9 months.

Hyperthyroidism of Graves' type that showed no ophthalmopathy progression within 18 months was stable. Orbital computed tomography, thyroid ultrasound, serum thyroxine and TRAb, and clinical symptoms together informed the diagnoses. The TCR beta CDR3 regions underwent amplification using RNA transcripts as the source. An initial round of RT-PCR targeting the TCR CDR3 relied on the HTBI primer set. TCRdb analysed the multiplex PCR reads with MiXCR anew, one entry per CDR3 protein. The table includes roughly 740,000 distinct CDR3 sequences, around 17% detected once. The CDR3 spans 17 residues. The germline V gene encodes CDR1 SEHNR and CDR2 FQNEAQ (reference sequence). V was pared by 1 base and J by 4 bases, with 10 bases of the junction left unmatched. The sample holds many counts of this clonotype. Its antigen is unidentified.

The chain has TRBV7-9 and TRBJ2-7; 10 nucleotides match TRBD2. Material for sequencing was blood. The TCR comes from a man aged 18 to 29 with Graves' hyperthyroidism. The CDR3 is CASSLGLAGRQNYEQYF. CDR3 DNA: TGTGCCAGCAGCTTAGGACTAGCGGGCAGGCAAAATTACGAGCAGTACTTC.